Listed below are T cell receptor beta chains from one sample, sequenced in a study of PD-1 blockade in classical Hodgkin lymphoma. Profiling relied on immunoSEQ multiplex PCR, and the TCRdb table lists in-frame clones only, not all of them. The sample comprises roughly 51,000 clones, around 74% of which are singletons, and approximately 12% rests with the top ten. Sequenced material: peripheral blood mononuclear cells (PBMCs), taken before the fourth cycle of nivolumab. These receptors were obtained from a human donor with classical Hodgkin lymphoma. Each CDR3 is given with its conserved first and last residue. A D gene is named only where the DNA matches it firmly. A clone size is listed for some rows: how often the clone was seen (once, few, many), or a class if it is expanded.

d_call j_call v_call clone_size cdr3_aa cdr3_nt
TRBD2 TRBJ2-5 TRBV25-1 - CASSERLAGSETQYF TGTGCCAGCAGTGAACGGCTAGCGGGAAGCGAGACCCAGTACTTC
TRBD1 TRBJ2-1 TRBV6-5 - CASSRRDRGYNEQFF TGTGCCAGCAGTCGCCGGGACAGGGGGTACAATGAGCAGTTCTTC
TRBD2 TRBJ2-1 TRBV27 - CASSLGSGSSYNEQFF TGTGCCAGCAGTTTAGGGAGCGGGAGCTCCTACAATGAGCAGTTCTTC
- TRBJ2-7 TRBV6-1 once CASSEALGTSSYEQYF TGTGCCAGCAGTGAAGCGCTTGGCACGAGCTCCTACGAGCAGTACTTC
TRBD1 TRBJ2-7 TRBV5-5 - CASSIETGYHEQYF TGTGCCAGCAGCATCGAGACAGGGTACCACGAGCAGTACTTC
- TRBJ2-3 TRBV4-3 - CASSQDVGDGTDTQYF TGCGCCAGCAGCCAAGATGTGGGGGATGGAACAGATACGCAGTATTTT
- TRBJ2-2 TRBV11-2 - CASSLSRVGTGELFF TGTGCCAGCAGCTTAAGCAGGGTCGGCACCGGGGAGCTGTTTTTT
TRBD1 TRBJ2-3 TRBV5-1 - CATSLGQGPDTQYF TGCGCCACCAGCCTAGGACAGGGGCCAGATACGCAGTATTTT
- TRBJ2-5 TRBV7-9 - CASSASWETQYF TGTGCCAGCAGCGCCTCGTGGGAGACCCAGTACTTC
- TRBJ2-5 TRBV5-1 - CASQRVGSETQYF TGCGCCAGCCAGAGGGTGGGATCGGAGACCCAGTACTTC
- TRBJ2-7 TRBV25-1 - CASGDSFYEQYF TGTGCCAGCGGTGACAGCTTCTACGAGCAGTACTTC
TRBD2 TRBJ2-2 TRBV19 - CASTLRGLAGENTGELFF TGTGCCAGTACCCTCCGCGGGCTAGCGGGAGAGAACACCGGGGAGCTGTTTTTT
TRBD1 TRBJ2-6 TRBV2 - CASRYDRGWANVLTF TGTGCCAGCAGATACGACAGGGGATGGGCCAACGTCCTGACTTTC
TRBD2 TRBJ2-5 TRBV14 - CASSLGLAGSPQETQYF TGTGCCAGCAGTTTGGGACTAGCGGGGTCTCCCCAAGAGACCCAGTACTTC
TRBD2 TRBJ2-2 TRBV7-7 - CASSLGGRKGTGELFF TGTGCTAGCAGCTTAGGCGGGAGAAAGGGCACCGGGGAGCTGTTTTTT
- TRBJ1-1 TRBV15 - CATREGDITEGSFNTEAFF TGTGCCACCAGGGAAGGGGACATTACCGAGGGATCCTTCAACACTGAAGCTTTCTTT
- TRBJ2-7 TRBV28 - CASKSAYRQSYEQYF TGTGCCAGCAAGTCCGCTTACAGACAGTCCTACGAGCAGTACTTC
- TRBJ2-3 TRBV10-3 - CAISEPGGTDTQYF TGTGCCATCAGTGAGCCGGGGGGCACAGATACGCAGTATTTT
TRBD2 TRBJ2-1 TRBV15 few CATSRDIAGDNEQFF TGTGCCACCAGCAGAGATATAGCGGGAGATAATGAGCAGTTCTTC
- TRBJ2-3 TRBV6-6 - CASSNTPGVFADTQYF TGTGCCAGCAGTAACACCCCAGGGGTTTTCGCAGATACGCAGTATTTT
TRBD1 TRBJ1-2 TRBV5-1 - CASSLGDRGHYGYTF TGCGCCAGCAGCTTGGGGGACAGGGGGCACTATGGCTACACCTTC
TRBD1 TRBJ1-1 TRBV29-1 - CSVEPGRGQGTEAFF TGCAGCGTTGAACCCGGCAGGGGGCAGGGGACTGAAGCTTTCTTT
- TRBJ2-7 TRBV5-6 - CAGSLANYYEQYF TGTGCCGGCAGCTTGGCCAACTACTACGAGCAGTACTTC
TRBD1 TRBJ2-1 TRBV10-2 - CASSRQGYNEQFF TGCGCCAGCAGCCGACAGGGCTACAATGAGCAGTTCTTC
- TRBJ1-2 TRBV6-5 - CASSDGTYGYTF TGTGCCAGCAGTGATGGGACCTATGGCTACACCTTC
TRBD1 TRBJ1-4 TRBV7-9 - CASSLGQGSEKLFF TGTGCCAGCAGCTTGGGACAGGGGAGCGAAAAACTGTTTTTT
TRBD2 TRBJ2-2 TRBV7-2 - CASSSGLAADVRGAVF TGTGCCAGCAGCTCGGGACTAGCAGCCGACGTCCGGGGAGCTGTTTTT
TRBD2 TRBJ2-3 TRBV11-2 - CASSSLAGPSTDTQYF TGTGCCAGCAGCTCACTAGCGGGACCTAGCACAGATACGCAGTATTTT